This TCR beta chain originates from a study of glioma-infiltrating T cells. TCR alpha and beta CDR3 regions were amplified from RNA using iRepertoire nested multiplex PCR. One entry per CDR3 protein results from TCRdb running MiXCR on the multiplex PCR reads. This repertoire shows some 190,000 distinct CDR3 sequences, about 31% found once; its top ten account for just over 20%. The length of the CDR3 is 17 residues. The V segment lost 2 bases and the J segment 4 bases; nucleotides outside the gene matches: 8. Germline CDR1 and CDR2: MNHNS and SASEGT. This clonotype originated in a human donor with low-grade glioma or glioblastoma, undergoing nonglioma brain surgery, or in good health (not recorded which). Sequenced sample: glioma tissue, nonneoplastic brain tissue, or PBMCs (not recorded which). The rearrangement links TRBV6-1 to TRBJ2-3, with 11 bases matching TRBD1. The CDR3 protein is CASSESSPGQGADTQYF. CDR3 coding DNA: TGTGCCAGCAGTGAATCGTCTCCGGGACAGGGGGCAGATACGCAGTATTTT.